These T cell receptor beta chains were read from a single sample in a study of T cell changes during pregnancy in multiple sclerosis. Only in-frame clones appear in the TCRdb table, and some are missing; sequencing was by immunoSEQ multiplex PCR. The data contain roughly 110,000 clones, 85% to 95% of them singletons. Material: peripheral blood, obtained after pregnancy. The receptor set was obtained from a female donor with multiple sclerosis, enrolled in a pregnancy study. The CDR3 runs from the conserved cysteine through the conserved F or W. Clone size is stated in some rows and not others, as once, few, many or a class when expanded.

J gene	clone size	V gene	CDR3 protein
TRBJ2-1	.	TRBV10-3	CAISESTGAVDEQFF
TRBJ2-2	.	TRBV6-6	CASSATSGIAGELFF
TRBJ1-5	.	TRBV5-6	CASSLAGNQPQHF
TRBJ1-6	.	TRBV5-5	CASSFRQGVIDSPLHF
TRBJ1-1	.	TRBV5-1	CASSQGTANTEAFF
TRBJ1-5	.	TRBV27	CASSSPLQGAWGNQPQHF
TRBJ2-2	.	TRBV9	CASSVGEGLAGGRELFF
TRBJ1-1	once	TRBV29-1	CSVERLQGNTEAFF
TRBJ1-5	once	TRBV6-5	CASSTGDQPQHF
TRBJ1-2	.	TRBV2	CASLRGKGSDYGYTF
TRBJ2-5	.	TRBV2	CASRRHAEPQYF
TRBJ1-4	.	TRBV5-1	CASSLTRQGHEKLFF
TRBJ2-5	.	TRBV28	CASSVNRGQETQYF
TRBJ1-1	.	TRBV27	CASSSNTEAFF
TRBJ1-2	.	TRBV7-9	CASSLGTQANYGYTF
TRBJ1-1	few	TRBV9	CASSVASDTEAFF
TRBJ1-2	.	TRBV2	CASIPNVGTGGRNYGYTF
TRBJ1-5	.	TRBV6-1	CASTATVQPQHF
TRBJ2-5	.	TRBV19	CASRPGQQETQYF
TRBJ1-2	once	TRBV5-1	CASSTTVPPNYGYTF
TRBJ2-2	.	TRBV19	CASRLYRRMNTGELFF
TRBJ2-7	.	TRBV28	CASLGRVAGEQYF
TRBJ2-7	.	TRBV19	CASSMAGGSSYEQYF
TRBJ1-1	.	TRBV29-1	CSVALQRKNTEAFF
TRBJ2-3	.	TRBV19	CASRLGSRSDTQYF
TRBJ1-4	.	TRBV29-1	CSVKEGRKTNEKLFF
TRBJ2-7	.	TRBV30	CAWRDTGTYEQYF
TRBJ1-1	.	TRBV5-6	CASSNGGGAEAFF
TRBJ1-6	.	TRBV5-4	CASSPGGNARVNSPLHF
TRBJ1-3	.	TRBV5-1	CASSLYTGMSSGNTIYF
TRBJ1-2	.	TRBV11-2	CASSSQGSLDYTF
TRBJ2-7	.	TRBV10-3	CAISGLGSYEQYF
TRBJ1-4	once	TRBV6-6	CASSQDRGTNEKLFF
TRBJ1-2	once	TRBV5-1	CASRPFPDRGGRGNGYTF
TRBJ2-3	.	TRBV11-2	CASSLDGPRASGGPADTQYF
TRBJ1-2	.	TRBV7-9	CASSPGTGGYGYTF
TRBJ2-5	.	TRBV25-1	CASSDGLLSETQYF
TRBJ1-1	.	TRBV19	CASSIREVATEAFF
TRBJ2-1	.	TRBV5-1	CASSLSLAGPNEQFF
TRBJ2-7	.	TRBV30	CAWSETGTGRFGEQYF
TRBJ1-1	.	TRBV27	CASSLHMRAEAFF